The rows below give T cell receptor beta chains drawn from one sample of a study of blood T cells in healthy people across ages. TCRdb redid the calling of the 5' RACE reads with MiXCR, one entry per CDR3 protein. The table has fewer than 2,000,000 distinct CDR3 sequences, more than 35% seen once; the top ten hold 23%. Sequenced input: blood. These receptors were taken from a human donor in good health. The CDR3 runs from the conserved cysteine through the conserved F or W. Fields, in order: CDR3 length, J gene, D gene, clone size, V gene, CDR3 protein, CDR3 DNA. A D gene is named only where the DNA matches it firmly. Size is omitted from some rows. Given values are once, few, many or a class for expanded clones.

14,TRBJ2-1,TRBD1,-,TRBV29-1,CSVVGQGVYNEQFF,TGCAGCGTTGTGGGACAGGGGGTTTACAATGAGCAGTTCTTC
13,TRBJ1-2,-,few,TRBV7-3,CASGTGGAPGYTF,TGTGCCAGCGGCACAGGAGGGGCCCCTGGCTACACCTTC
15,TRBJ1-5,-,few,TRBV2,CASSAIGADNQPQHF,TGTGCCAGCAGTGCCATCGGGGCTGATAATCAGCCCCAGCATTTT
13,TRBJ2-7,-,-,TRBV12-3/TRBV12-4,CASSLLRMNEQYF,TGTGCCAGCAGCCTCCTTCGGATGAACGAGCAGTACTTC
14,TRBJ1-5,-,-,TRBV6-2/TRBV6-3,CASSPRVLYQPQHF,TGTGCCAGCTCCCCCAGGGTGTTATATCAGCCCCAGCATTTT
16,TRBJ2-5,TRBD2,-,TRBV20-1,CSAREEILAGKETQYF,TGCAGTGCTAGAGAAGAGATCCTAGCGGGGAAAGAGACCCAGTACTTC
17,TRBJ1-2,TRBD1,few,TRBV7-9,CASSSSNPDRGRYGYTF,TGTGCCAGCAGCTCGTCTAACCCGGACAGGGGACGATATGGCTACACCTTC
13,TRBJ1-1,-,-,TRBV7-2,CASSWARNTEAFF,TGTGCCAGCAGCTGGGCCCGGAACACTGAAGCTTTCTTT
16,TRBJ1-6,-,-,TRBV21-1,CASSILYRGGNSPLHF,TGTGCCAGCAGCATTCTTTACAGGGGTGGGAATTCACCCCTCCACTTT
11,TRBJ2-1,-,few,TRBV29-1,CSVIGQDEQFF,TGCAGCGTTATAGGTCAGGATGAGCAGTTCTTC
16,TRBJ2-3,-,-,TRBV9,CASSNPNGGPDDTQYF,TGTGCCAGCAGCAACCCGAACGGGGGGCCCGACGATACGCAGTATTTT
16,TRBJ2-7,-,-,TRBV6-5,CASSYSEGPPANEQYF,TGTGCCAGCAGTTACTCCGAAGGGCCACCGGCGAACGAGCAGTACTTC
14,TRBJ2-3,TRBD2,-,TRBV5-1,CASNCGTSGDTQYF,TGCGCCAGCAACTGCGGGACTAGCGGTGATACGCAGTATTTT
14,TRBJ2-5,-,few,TRBV3-1,CASSRTPLRETQYF,TGTGCCAGCAGCCGAACACCGTTGAGGGAGACCCAGTACTTC
12,TRBJ1-2,-,-,TRBV20-1,CSPRGGNYGYTF,TGCAGTCCCAGGGGAGGCAACTATGGCTACACCTTC